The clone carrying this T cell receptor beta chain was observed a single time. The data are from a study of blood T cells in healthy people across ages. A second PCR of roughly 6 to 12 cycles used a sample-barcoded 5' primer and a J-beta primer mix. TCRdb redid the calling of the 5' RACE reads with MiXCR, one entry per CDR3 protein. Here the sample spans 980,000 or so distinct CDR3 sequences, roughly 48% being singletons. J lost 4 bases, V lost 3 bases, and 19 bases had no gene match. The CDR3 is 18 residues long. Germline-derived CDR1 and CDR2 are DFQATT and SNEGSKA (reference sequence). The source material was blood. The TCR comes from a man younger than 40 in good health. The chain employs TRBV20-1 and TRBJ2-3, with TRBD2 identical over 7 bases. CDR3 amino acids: CSASKLGAGVSGADTQYF. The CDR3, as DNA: TGCAGTGCTAGTAAGCTCGGTGCGGGAGTAAGTGGCGCAGATACGCAGTATTTT.